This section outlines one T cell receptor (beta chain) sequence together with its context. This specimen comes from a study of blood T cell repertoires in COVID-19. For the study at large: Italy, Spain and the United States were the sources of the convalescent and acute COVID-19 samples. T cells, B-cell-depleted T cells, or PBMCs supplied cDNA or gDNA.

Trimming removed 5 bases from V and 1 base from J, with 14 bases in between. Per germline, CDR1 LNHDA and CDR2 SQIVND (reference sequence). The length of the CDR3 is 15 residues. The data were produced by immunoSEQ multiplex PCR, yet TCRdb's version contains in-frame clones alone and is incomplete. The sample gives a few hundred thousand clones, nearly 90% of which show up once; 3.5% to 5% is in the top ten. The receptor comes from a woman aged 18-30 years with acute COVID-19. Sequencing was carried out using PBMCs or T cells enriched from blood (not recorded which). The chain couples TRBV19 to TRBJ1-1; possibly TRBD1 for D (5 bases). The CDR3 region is CASSFMGGKNTEAFF. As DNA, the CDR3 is TGTGCCAGTAGTTTTATGGGGGGGAAGAACACTGAAGCTTTCTTT.